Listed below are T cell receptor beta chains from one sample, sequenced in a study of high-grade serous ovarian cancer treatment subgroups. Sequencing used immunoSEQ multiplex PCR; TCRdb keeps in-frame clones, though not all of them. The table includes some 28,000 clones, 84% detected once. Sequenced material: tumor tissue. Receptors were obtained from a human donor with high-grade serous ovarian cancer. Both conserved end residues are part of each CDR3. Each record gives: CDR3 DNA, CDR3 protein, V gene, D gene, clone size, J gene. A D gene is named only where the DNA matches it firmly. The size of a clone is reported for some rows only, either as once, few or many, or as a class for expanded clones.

TGTGCCAGCAGCTTAACCCCCCAGGGGACCTCTGGAAACACCATATATTTT | CASSLTPQGTSGNTIYF | TRBV11-2 | - | once | TRBJ1-3
TGTGCCAGCAGGCTGGGACAGGGGGCGGGAGGCTACACCTTC | CASRLGQGAGGYTF | TRBV7-2 | TRBD1 | - | TRBJ1-2
TGTGCCAGCTCTCCCGACAGGGCCGTATCTTATGGCTACACCTTC | CASSPDRAVSYGYTF | TRBV18 | TRBD1 | - | TRBJ1-2
TGTGCCAGCAGTTCATCCAGCTATGGCTACACCTTC | CASSSSSYGYTF | TRBV6-6 | - | - | TRBJ1-2
TGCGCCAGCAGCTTGGCGGGGACGAACAATGAGCAGTTCTTC | CASSLAGTNNEQFF | TRBV5-1 | - | - | TRBJ2-1
TGTGCCAGCAGCCCCAGGGACACCCTCCTAAACTATGGCTACACCTTC | CASSPRDTLLNYGYTF | TRBV11-3 | - | - | TRBJ1-2
TGTGCCAGCACCTATAACACTGAAGCTTTCTTT | CASTYNTEAFF | TRBV21-1 | - | few | TRBJ1-1
TGTGCCAGCAGCTTGGGGTCCTCGTCGGGGGAGGGTTCCGATACGCAGTATTTT | CASSLGSSSGEGSDTQYF | TRBV5-4 | TRBD2 | - | TRBJ2-3
TGCGCCAGCAGCTTGGGACTAGCGGGAAGAAATGAGCAGTTCTTC | CASSLGLAGRNEQFF | TRBV5-1 | TRBD2 | once | TRBJ2-1
TGTGCCAGCAGCTCCAGCGGGACAGGGTATGAAAAACTGTTTTTT | CASSSSGTGYEKLFF | TRBV6-1 | TRBD1 | - | TRBJ1-4
TGCGCCAGCAGCTTTCTGGCGGGAGGGAACACAGATACGCAGTATTTT | CASSFLAGGNTDTQYF | TRBV5-1 | TRBD2 | - | TRBJ2-3